The entry that follows covers one T cell receptor (beta chain) sequence. As originally analysed: Reference gene primer amplification in the assay estimated nucleated cell counts. Some clones are missing from TCRdb's copy, which holds only in-frame ones; the method was immunoSEQ multiplex PCR. V and J calls plus clone size are reproduced from that table; the DNA served to infer D and trimming. The profile shows 55,000 to 75,000 clones, around 70% of them singletons. The data were obtained in a study of blood T cell repertoires in COVID-19. About the study: Acute and convalescent COVID-19 specimens originated in the United States, Italy and Spain.

Germline loops: CDR1 MNHEY, CDR2 SMNVEV (reference sequence). CDR3 length: 15 residues. Trimming cost V 5 bases and J 4 bases; bases outside gene matches: 2. The sequencing sample was made of peripheral blood. J is TRBJ1-6 and V is TRBV27, with 10 bases identical to TRBD1. This TCR derives from a man aged 55 to 69 with acute or convalescent COVID-19. The CDR3 region is CASSGTGEYNSPLHF. As DNA, the CDR3 is TGTGCCAGCAGTGGGACAGGGGAATATAATTCACCCCTCCACTTT.